This record looks at one T cell receptor beta chain sequence and its context. The data belong to a study of blood T cell repertoires in COVID-19. In the study overall: Acute and convalescent COVID-19 samples came from the United States, Italy and Spain. Sample material is recorded as cDNA or gDNA derived from T cells, B-cell-depleted T cells, or PBMCs.

Germline V lookup: CDR1 SGHRS, CDR2 YFSETQ. The CDR3 has 17 amino acids. Trimming at V came to 6 bases and at J to 4 bases, leaving 18 bases not matched to a gene. The repertoire was sequenced with immunoSEQ multiplex PCR; TCRdb's copy has only in-frame clones and lacks some. The repertoire holds about 68,000 clones, with approximately 88% as singletons. This TCR came from a human donor in a cohort sampled during active COVID-19. Sequenced input: peripheral blood. The chain recombines TRBV5-1 with TRBJ1-2; 7 nucleotides line up with TRBD1. CDR3 sequence reads: CASTGGAGGTGGYGYTF. For the CDR3, the DNA is TGCGCCAGCACCGGCGGGGCAGGGGGGACCGGCGGCTATGGCTACACCTTC. Full variable domain (remainder filled in from reference TRBV5-1 and TRBJ1-2): KAGVTQTPRYLIKTRGQQVTLSCSPISGHRSVSWYQQTPGQGLQFLFEYFSETQRNKGNFPGRFSGRQFSNSRSEMNVSTLELGDSALYLCASTGGAGGTGGYGYTFGSGTRLTVV.